Presented here are 23 T cell receptor beta chains from one specimen sequenced in a study of patients and donors after allogeneic stem cell transplantation. MiXCR was run by TCRdb on the RT-PCR reads, yielding one entry per CDR3 protein. The profile shows 110,000 or so distinct CDR3 sequences, over 30% of them singletons. The sample consisted of blood, either unsorted or a sorted T cell fraction (not recorded which). The receptors derive from a human donor who was either an allogeneic HSCT recipient or a stem cell or donor lymphocyte infusion donor (not recorded which). It is not recorded whose cells these are; they may come from a transplant donor.

This clonotype came up a few times. This rearrangement joins TRBV6-2 or TRBV6-3 to TRBJ2-2; TRBD2 matches 9 bases. Germline lookup yields CDR1 MNHEY and CDR2 SVGEGT. This CDR3 has 16 amino acids. V was pared by 5 bases and J by 0 bases, with 4 bases of the junction left unmatched. CDR3 region: CASSRSGRTNTGELFF. The CDR3 DNA sequence: TGTGCCAGCAGTCGGAGCGGGAGGACGAACACCGGGGAGCTGTTTTTT.

Many counts were recorded for this clonotype. The chain has TRBV29-1 and TRBJ1-5; D remains unclear. The CDR3 loop spans 12 amino acids. V gave up 4 bases and J gave up 2 bases, with 6 bases separating them. Germline assignment: CDR1 SQVTM and CDR2 ANQGSEA. The CDR3 protein is CSVGGRNQPQHF. CDR3 bases: TGCAGCGTTGGCGGGCGCAATCAGCCCCAGCATTTT. Filled out from reference TRBV29-1 and TRBJ1-5, the complete variable domain reads SAVISQKPSRDICQRGTSLTIQCQVDSQVTMMFWYRQQPGQSLTLIATANQGSEATYESGFVIDKFPISRPNLTFSTLTVSNMSPEDSSIYLCSVGGRNQPQHFGDGTRLSIL.

The chain carries TRBV10-3 and TRBJ1-1, with D perhaps TRBD1 (5 bases). CDR1 ENHRY and CDR2 SYGVKD come from the germline V gene. The length of the CDR3 is 14 residues. V was clipped by 3 bases and J by 3 bases, with 11 bases between them. CDR3 sequence (DNA): TGTGCCATCAGTGAAAAGGGGACGGACACTGAAGCTTTCTTT. Translated: CAISEKGTDTEAFF.

A single count supports this clonotype. The V and J genes are TRBV4-2 and TRBJ2-7; D is uncertain. The V end lost 0 bases, the J end lost 0 bases, and 6 bases lay between the germline ends. Looked up from germline, CDR1 is LGHNA and CDR2 is YNFKEQ. The CDR3 has 14 amino acids. CDR3 coding DNA: TGTGCCAGCAGCCAAGATCGAAGCTCCTACGAGCAGTACTTC. As protein: CASSQDRSSYEQYF.

The rearrangement joins TRBV15 to TRBJ2-1; a possible D gene is TRBD1 (7 bases). Germline assignment: CDR1 LNHNV and CDR2 YYDKDF (reference sequence). The CDR3 length is 17 residues. The V and J ends lost 3 bases and 5 bases respectively, with 20 bases between them. CDR3 sequence reads: CATSSLVRGDSNNEQFF. CDR3 sequence (DNA): TGTGCCACCAGCAGTTTAGTAAGGGGGGACAGCAACAATGAGCAGTTCTTC.

The rearrangement links TRBV2 to TRBJ1-1, with D hard to call. Germline CDR1 is SNHLY and CDR2 is FYNNEI. V was pared by 0 bases and J by 2 bases, with 7 bases between. This CDR3 is built from 14 residues. This CDR3 reads CASSEARPNTEAFF. The CDR3 coding sequence is TGTGCCAGCAGTGAAGCACGTCCAAACACTGAAGCTTTCTTT.

This clonotype showed up just a few times. The genes are TRBV6-5 and TRBJ1-6; tentatively, D is TRBD1 (5 bases). The CDR3 runs 15 residues. Germline values: CDR1 MNHEY, CDR2 SVGAGI. Trimming removed 2 bases at V and 7 bases at J, with 12 bases between. CDR3 in DNA: TGTGCCAGCAGTTACAGAGGACGGACAAATTCACCCCTCCACTTT. Protein sequence: CASSYRGRTNSPLHF.

The rearrangement joins TRBV4-3 to TRBJ2-7, with D possibly matching TRBD1 (6 bases). There are 13 residues in the CDR3. Germline V CDR1 and CDR2: LGHNA, YSLEER. V was shortened by 4 bases and J by 7 bases, with 14 bases between the two germline ends. The CDR3 nucleotides are TGCGCCAGCAGCCTCGTACAGGGACGGGAGCAGTACTTC. It is translated as CASSLVQGREQYF.

The CDR3 coding sequence is TGCAGTGCTAGAGCTGGGACAGGGCATGGCTACACCTTC. Its protein is CSARAGTGHGYTF. This rearrangement joins TRBV20-1 to TRBJ1-2, with 9 bases fitting TRBD1. With V trimmed by 1 base and J by 6 bases, 3 bases remained unmatched. Germline V lookup: CDR1 DFQATT, CDR2 SNEGSKA (reference sequence). The CDR3 is made up of 13 amino acids.

The CDR3 bases are TGCGCCAGCAGCCAGTGGGACAACGGCGGAACTGAAGCTTTCTTT. Translation: CASSQWDNGGTEAFF. This chain joins TRBV4-3 and TRBJ1-1, with D perhaps TRBD1 (6 bases). CDR1 LGHNA and CDR2 YSLEER come from the germline V gene. Trimming took 3 bases from V and 5 from J, leaving 16 bases between them. The CDR3 runs 15 residues.

Only a few counts were recorded for this clonotype. As DNA, the CDR3 is TGTGCCAGCAGCTTAATGGGCGGGGAGCTGTTTTTT. Residues: CASSLMGGELFF. The chain couples TRBV7-3 to TRBJ2-2; D unresolved. Between the trimmed V and J ends, which lost 1 base and 7 bases, there was a span of 4 bases. CDR1 and CDR2 (germline): SGHTA, FQGTGA. This CDR3 is 12 amino acids long.

The chain links TRBV28 to TRBJ2-7; weak D call: TRBD2 (7 bases). From germline, CDR1 is MDHEN and CDR2 SYDVKM. The CDR3 is 17 amino acids. Trimming removed 6 bases from V and 2 bases from J, with 23 bases in between. The CDR3 loop is CASRTRGGRARPYEQYF. The CDR3 coding sequence is TGTGCCAGCAGAACAAGGGGGGGCAGGGCTAGACCCTACGAGCAGTACTTC.

The sample holds a few counts of this clonotype. The chain uses TRBV12-3 or TRBV12-4 and TRBJ1-6; D is possibly TRBD1 (5 bases). V gave up 6 bases and J gave up 10 bases, with 19 bases separating them. The CDR3 is 15 amino acids. The CDR3 DNA is TGTGCCAGCAGCCAGACCGGGACGGGGGGATCACCCCTCCACTTT. The encoded protein is CASSQTGTGGSPLHF.

This clonotype came up a few times. The V call is TRBV4-3, the J call TRBJ2-5; tentatively, D is TRBD1 or TRBD2 (5 bases each). Germline assignment: CDR1 LGHNA and CDR2 YSLEER. This CDR3 has 15 residues. The ends were cut back, 0 bases at V and 4 bases at J, with 12 bases in the middle. Here the CDR3 reads CASSQDFGAGETQYF. CDR3 coding DNA: TGCGCCAGCAGCCAAGACTTCGGGGCCGGAGAGACCCAGTACTTC.

This rearrangement joins TRBV6-2 or TRBV6-3 to TRBJ2-7; 9 positions agree with TRBD1. Germline CDR1 is MNHEY and CDR2 is SVGEGT. J gave up 5 bases and V 0 bases, and 8 bases lay outside the gene matches. CDR3 size: 16 residues. The CDR3 DNA reads as TGTGCCAGCAGTTACTCGATTGGGACAGGGATCCACGAGCAGTACTTC. Translating it yields CASSYSIGTGIHEQYF.

This clonotype was detected once. The chain is built from TRBV6-5 and TRBJ2-5, with 15 positions matching TRBD2. The germline gives CDR1 MNHEY, CDR2 SVGAGI. The CDR3 is 17 residues long. V shed 6 bases, J shed 3 bases, and the junction held 8 bases outside the gene matches. The CDR3 here is CASSRLGTSGRKETQYF. The CDR3 bases are TGTGCCAGCAGCCGACTAGGGACTAGCGGGAGGAAAGAGACCCAGTACTTC.

The table lists this clonotype with a few counts. The rearrangement links TRBV6-5 to TRBJ2-7; TRBD2 is a possible D gene (5 bases). Germline values: CDR1 MNHEY, CDR2 SVGAGI. The CDR3 has 17 residues. V lost 5 bases and J lost 0, with 20 bases in between. CDR3 amino acids: CASSRPLSGSASYEQYF. The CDR3, as DNA: TGTGCCAGCAGTCGCCCTTTAAGCGGCAGCGCCTCCTACGAGCAGTACTTC.

The gene calls are TRBV12-3 or TRBV12-4 and TRBJ2-5; 9 bases line up with TRBD2. This CDR3 is 13 amino acids long. V shed 7 bases and J 5 bases; nucleotides not matched to a gene: 5. CDR3 DNA: TGTGCCAGCACCAAACTAGCGGGTGAGACCCAGTACTTC. This encodes CASTKLAGETQYF.

The chain uses TRBV6-5 and TRBJ2-1; 10 nucleotides match TRBD2. The J segment lost 7 bases and the V segment lost 6 bases, leaving 15 bases of the junction unmatched. The CDR3 is made up of 17 amino acids. Germline CDR1 reads MNHEY; CDR2 reads SVGAGI. CDR3 nucleotides: TGTGCCAGCAGCCGACGGACTAGCGGTACCCCTAGGAATGAGCAGTTCTTC. Translated, it gives CASSRRTSGTPRNEQFF.

This chain joins TRBV4-3 and TRBJ2-7, with a possible D match to TRBD1 (6 bases). Between the trimmed V and J ends, which lost 1 base and 6 bases, there was a span of 16 bases. The CDR3 is 15 amino acids. CDR1 and CDR2 (germline): LGHNA, YSLEER. The CDR3 sequence: CASSQVPGRGGEQYF. The CDR3, as DNA: TGCGCCAGCAGCCAAGTACCGGGGAGAGGGGGCGAGCAGTACTTC.

The V gene is TRBV24-1, the J gene TRBJ2-3; D might be TRBD2 (6 bases). The ends were cut back, 6 bases at V and 1 base at J, with 16 bases in the middle. Germline values: CDR1 KGHDR, CDR2 SFDVKD. The CDR3 has 16 residues. CDR3 bases: TGTGCCACCAGTCATGCTACGGGAGCAGGCACAGATACGCAGTATTTT. Its protein is CATSHATGAGTDTQYF.

This clonotype was detected a few times. The CDR3 DNA is TGTGCCAGCAGTTTAGCCTCCACAGATACGCAGTATTTT. Encoded protein: CASSLASTDTQYF. The chain couples TRBV12-3 or TRBV12-4 to TRBJ2-3; D not certain. The CDR3 is 13 amino acids. Trimming removed 0 bases from V and 2 bases from J, with 3 bases in between.

As DNA, the CDR3 is TGTGCCACCAGCCAGTCGATGGGGTATAGCAATCAGCCCCAGCATTTT. Translating it yields CATSQSMGYSNQPQHF. This chain links TRBV15 with TRBJ1-5; D remains unclear. Trimming cost V 5 bases and J 0 bases, with 14 bases left between them. The V gene's germline CDR1 is LNHNV and CDR2 YYDKDF (reference sequence). The CDR3 has 16 residues.